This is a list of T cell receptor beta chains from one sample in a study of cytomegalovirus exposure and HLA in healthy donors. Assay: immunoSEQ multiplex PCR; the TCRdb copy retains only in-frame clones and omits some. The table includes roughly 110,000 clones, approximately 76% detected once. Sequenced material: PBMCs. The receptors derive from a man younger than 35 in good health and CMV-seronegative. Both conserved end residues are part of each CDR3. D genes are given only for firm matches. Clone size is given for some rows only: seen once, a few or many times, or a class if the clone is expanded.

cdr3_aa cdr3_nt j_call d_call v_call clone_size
CASSIALAGGEQYF TGTGCCAGTAGTATAGCATTGGCGGGGGGAGAGCAGTACTTC TRBJ2-7 TRBD2 TRBV19 NA
CSVAQRLSTDTQYF TGCAGCGTTGCCCAGCGGCTAAGCACAGATACGCAGTATTTT TRBJ2-3 NA TRBV29-1 NA
CASSLAGGPVVPDTQYF TGTGCCAGCAGCTTAGCTGGAGGGCCGGTAGTCCCAGATACGCAGTATTTT TRBJ2-3 NA TRBV7-2 few
CASTTGGAKGNTIYF TGTGCCAGCACCACGGGGGGGGCGAAAGGAAACACCATATATTTT TRBJ1-3 NA TRBV11-3 NA
CASSIKQGVEQFF TGTGCCAGCTCAATTAAACAAGGGGTTGAGCAGTTCTTC TRBJ2-1 NA TRBV18 NA
CASSLGGSATNEKLFF TGTGCCAGCAGCTTAGGAGGGTCTGCAACTAATGAAAAACTGTTTTTT TRBJ1-4 NA TRBV7-9 NA
CASSPRYQDNQPQHF TGTGCCAGCTCACCACGGTATCAGGACAATCAGCCCCAGCATTTT TRBJ1-5 NA TRBV18 NA
CASSPRGTGGEQYF TGTGCCAGCAGTCCTAGGGGGACAGGGGGCGAGCAGTACTTC TRBJ2-7 TRBD1 TRBV28 NA
CASSLLTGANTGELFF TGTGCCAGCAGTTTACTGACAGGAGCGAACACCGGGGAGCTGTTTTTT TRBJ2-2 NA TRBV27 few
CASSSAGTGQTIYF TGTGCCAGCAGTTCGGCGGGGACAGGACAAACCATATATTTT TRBJ1-3 TRBD1 TRBV27 NA
CASSQEVTFPEAFF TGCGCCAGCAGCCAAGAGGTCACATTCCCTGAAGCTTTCTTT TRBJ1-1 NA TRBV4-3 NA
CASSKRGGPETQYF TGTGCCAGCAGCAAGAGAGGGGGCCCAGAGACCCAGTACTTC TRBJ2-5 TRBD1 TRBV5-6 NA
CASSIDGFARGYNEQFF TGTGCCAGTAGTATAGACGGCTTTGCCAGGGGTTACAATGAGCAGTTCTTC TRBJ2-1 NA TRBV19 NA
CASSYSLPRGITEAFF TGTGCCAGCAGTTACTCCCTCCCCCGGGGGATTACTGAAGCTTTCTTT TRBJ1-1 NA TRBV6-5 NA